This T cell receptor beta chain was sequenced in a study of T cell changes during pregnancy in multiple sclerosis. Sequencing was performed with immunoSEQ multiplex PCR; in TCRdb, only in-frame clones are kept and a portion is missing. The data hold 45,000 to 55,000 clones, with 70% to 90% observed a single time. The germline V gene has CDR1 SQVTM and CDR2 ANQGSEA. The CDR3 loop spans 13 amino acids. With 6 bases removed from V and 0 bases from J, the gap between germline ends came to 11 bases. The sequences come from peripheral blood, collected in the first trimester of pregnancy. The origin of this receptor is a female donor with multiple sclerosis, enrolled in a pregnancy study. This chain uses TRBV29-1 with TRBJ1-1; D is undetermined. The CDR3 loop reads CSVRYSMNTEAFF. The CDR3 bases are TGCAGCGTCCGTTACAGTATGAACACTGAAGCTTTCTTT.